This T cell receptor beta chain emerged from a study of CD8 T cells in ankylosing spondylitis. The CDR3 sequence is 16 residues long. Trimming stripped 0 bases from V and 4 bases from J, with 15 bases between. Germline CDR1 is SGHVS and CDR2 is FQNEAQ. On this clonotype: Its specificity is not known.

Each CDR3 protein is one row after TCRdb ran MiXCR on the 5' RACE reads. The table records approximately 350,000 distinct CDR3 sequences, 14% to 15% of them present only once. Regarding the study as a whole: Reactive arthritis synovial fluid and blood were previously reported to contain some motif variants. The study identified a TCR beta motif of fewer than 10 highly homologous variants that appeared characteristic of ankylosing spondylitis blood.

This chain links TRBV7-8 with TRBJ2-5; tentatively, D is TRBD2 (5 bases). The receptor was isolated from a male donor with ankylosing spondylitis or in good health (not recorded which). Specimen: blood, either unsorted or a sorted T cell fraction (not recorded which). The CDR3 reads CASSLAPGVTGETQYF. The CDR3 bases are TGTGCCAGCAGCTTAGCCCCCGGGGTTACCGGAGAGACCCAGTACTTC.